The 32 T cell receptor beta chains reported below all come from one sample, sequenced in a study of early T cells in non-severe SARS-CoV-2 infection. MiXCR, run by TCRdb on the 5' RACE reads, gives a single entry per CDR3 protein. The profile covers roughly 57,000 distinct CDR3 sequences, with over 10% appearing a single time and around a tenth taken by the ten largest. The starting material was whole blood, obtained at baseline. These receptors were taken from an adult who was a healthcare worker with PCR-confirmed SARS-CoV-2 infection or an uninfected control (not recorded which).

This clonotype was seen ten or more times. The chain has TRBV28 and TRBJ2-7; D remains unclear. The CDR3 has 12 amino acids. Germline loops: CDR1 MDHEN, CDR2 SYDVKM. V gave up 1 base and J gave up 6 bases, with 7 bases separating them. The CDR3, as DNA: TGTGCCAGCAGTTTATTGGGCCTCGAGCAGTACTTC. Its translation: CASSLLGLEQYF. The full variable domain, with the rest looked up from reference TRBV28 and TRBJ2-7, is DVKVTQSSRYLVKRTGEKVFLECVQDMDHENMFWYRQDPGLGLRLIYFSYDVKMKEKGDIPEGYSVSREKKERFSLILESASTNQTSMYLCASSLLGLEQYFGPGTRLTVT.

This clonotype was seen at least ten times. In DNA form, the CDR3 reads TGCAGTGCTAACGGGGGTATAAGTCCTGTTGAGCAGTTCTTC. Its translation: CSANGGISPVEQFF. This chain uses TRBV20-1 with TRBJ2-1; the D gene is possibly TRBD2 (6 bases). Trimming took 4 bases from V and 9 from J, leaving 19 bases between them. Per the germline V gene, CDR1 is DFQATT and CDR2 is SNEGSKA (reference sequence). The CDR3 loop spans 14 amino acids.

The table lists this clonotype with a few counts. J is TRBJ1-1 and V is TRBV10-2; D is possibly TRBD1 (5 bases). Looked up from germline, CDR1 is WSHSY and CDR2 is SAAADI. This CDR3 is built from 16 residues. Trimming left V 3 bases short and J 4 bases short, with 18 bases between. CDR3 sequence reads: CASSDLGEGRSTEAFF. DNA of the CDR3: TGCGCCAGCAGTGATCTGGGGGAGGGGAGGAGCACTGAAGCTTTCTTT.

The chain carries TRBV10-3 and TRBJ2-7; maybe TRBD1 (6 bases). Between the trimmed V and J ends, which lost 8 bases and 1 base, there was a span of 6 bases. Per the germline V gene, CDR1 is ENHRY and CDR2 is SYGVKD. This CDR3 comprises 11 residues. The CDR3 sequence is CAIGQSYEQYF. The CDR3 DNA sequence: TGTGCCATCGGACAGTCCTACGAGCAGTACTTC.

The chain uses TRBV4-3 and TRBJ2-7; 7 nucleotides align to TRBD2. Germline values: CDR1 LGHNA, CDR2 YSLEER. This CDR3 region has 18 residues. The ends lost 0 bases at V and 5 bases at J; junction bases unmatched: 16. The CDR3 region is CASSQESPGRVAQDEQYF. The CDR3 DNA is TGCGCCAGCAGCCAAGAAAGCCCTGGGAGGGTCGCCCAGGACGAGCAGTACTTC.

This clonotype has a handful of counts. The V and J genes are TRBV11-2 and TRBJ2-1; 10 bases agree with TRBD2. Unmatched junction bases numbered 14, after V lost 6 bases and J lost 9 bases. This CDR3 has 16 residues. Germline V gene data show CDR1 as SGHAT and CDR2 as FQNNGV. In DNA, the CDR3 is TGTGCCAGCAGTCCGAGGGTAGCGGGAGGACCTCGTGAGCAGTTCTTC. Amino acids: CASSPRVAGGPREQFF.

The chain couples TRBV21-1 to TRBJ1-5; the DNA was not used to check the table's D call, TRBD1. TRBV21-1 is a recognized pseudogene. The CDR3 is made up of 15 amino acids. Here the CDR3 DNA reads TGTGCCAGCAGCGGGGCAGGCAATAGCAATCAGCCCCAGCATTTT. It is translated as CASSGAGNSNQPQHF.

The rearrangement uses TRBV3-1 and TRBJ1-2; TRBD1 agrees at 12 bases. Germline V gene sequence: CDR1 LGHDT, CDR2 YNNKEL (reference sequence). The V segment lost 5 bases and the J segment 6 bases; nucleotides outside the gene matches: 7. The CDR3 totals 15 residues. Here the CDR3 reads CASSYAGQGADGYTF. CDR3 nucleotide sequence: TGTGCCAGCAGCTACGCGGGACAGGGGGCGGATGGCTACACCTTC.

This clonotype was detected only a few times. This chain connects TRBV4-2 to TRBJ2-1; D not certain. Trimming took off 0 bases at V and 0 bases at J, with 9 bases between the two ends. Germline V lookup: CDR1 LGHNA, CDR2 YNFKEQ. This CDR3 has 16 amino acids. The CDR3 nucleotides read TGTGCCAGCAGCCAAGATGGCGGAGCCTCCTACAATGAGCAGTTCTTC. It is translated as CASSQDGGASYNEQFF.

This clonotype has only a few counts. The chain combines TRBV29-1 with TRBJ1-1; D not certain. The germline V gene encodes CDR1 SQVTM and CDR2 ANQGSEA. Trimming shortened V by 3 bases and J by 3 bases, and 5 bases separated the two germline ends. CDR3 length: 11 residues. The CDR3 nucleotides read TGCAGCGTTGAGGGCTACACTGAAGCTTTCTTT. Its protein is CSVEGYTEAFF.

This clonotype appeared many times. The J gene is TRBJ1-2, the V gene TRBV11-2, with a weak D call TRBD1 (5 bases). V was shortened by 1 base and J by 7 bases, with 10 bases between the two germline ends. The germline V gene encodes CDR1 SGHAT and CDR2 FQNNGV. The CDR3 contains 13 residues. The CDR3 loop is CASSLGAGTGYTF. For the CDR3, the DNA is TGTGCCAGCAGCTTAGGGGCAGGGACTGGCTACACCTTC.

This clonotype was seen a few times. The chain links TRBV3-1 to TRBJ1-4, with D tentatively TRBD1 (5 bases). Trimming took off 0 bases at V and 5 bases at J, with 13 bases between the two ends. This CDR3 is 16 amino acids long. Per the germline V gene, CDR1 is LGHDT and CDR2 is YNNKEL (reference sequence). The CDR3 DNA follows: TGTGCCAGCAGCCAAGAGCCTCGGGGGATGAATGAAAAACTGTTTTTT. Its protein is CASSQEPRGMNEKLFF.

The chain uses TRBV7-9 and TRBJ1-4, with a weak D call TRBD1 (6 bases). This CDR3 spans 13 amino acids. V dropped 4 bases and J dropped 8 bases, with 11 bases sitting between them. Germline CDR1 reads SEHNR; CDR2 reads FQNEAQ (reference sequence). The CDR3 is CASSSRGSEKLFF. In DNA form, the CDR3 reads TGTGCCAGCAGCTCCAGGGGCTCCGAAAAACTGTTTTTT.

This clonotype was observed a handful of times. The CDR3 reads CSAIPGLAGGPYSYYEEQYF. The CDR3 region has the DNA TGCAGTGCGATACCGGGACTAGCGGGAGGGCCATACTCCTACTACGAGGAGCAGTACTTC. The rearrangement joins TRBV20-1 to TRBJ2-7, with 16 bases identical to TRBD2. The germline V gene encodes CDR1 DFQATT and CDR2 SNEGSKA (reference sequence). The CDR3 extends over 20 amino acids. After removal of 6 bases from V and 7 bases from J, the junction contained 24 bases not matched to a gene.

This clonotype is labeled as medium-sized. The chain couples TRBV11-2 to TRBJ1-1, with D perhaps TRBD1 (6 bases). Germline values: CDR1 SGHAT, CDR2 FQNNGV. CDR3 length: 16 residues. V was trimmed by 2 bases and J by 1 base, leaving 14 bases between them. The CDR3 is CASSLSAGEQNTEAFF. The CDR3 DNA is TGTGCCAGCAGCTTAAGCGCAGGGGAGCAGAACACTGAAGCTTTCTTT.

This clonotype was recorded once. The chain uses TRBV20-1 and TRBJ2-3, with 7 bases lining up with TRBD1. Germline values: CDR1 DFQATT, CDR2 SNEGSKA (reference sequence). This CDR3 contains 15 residues. V lost 7 bases and J lost 1; bases outside the gene matches: 11. CDR3 sequence: CSVRTGTSRTDTQYF. The CDR3 nucleotides are TGCAGTGTCCGGACAGGAACTTCTCGCACAGATACGCAGTATTTT.

This clonotype was seen more than once but under ten times. V usage is TRBV13 and J usage is TRBJ1-2, with a weak D call TRBD1 (5 bases). Trimming shortened V by 1 base and J by 5 bases, and 8 bases separated the two germline ends. The CDR3 is 13 residues long. The germline V gene encodes CDR1 PRHDT and CDR2 FYEKMQ (reference sequence). The CDR3 is CASSLVGGYGYTF. DNA for the CDR3: TGTGCCAGCAGCTTAGTGGGGGGATATGGCTACACCTTC.

This chain links TRBV7-9 with TRBJ2-5, with 8 bases matching TRBD2. CDR3 length: 14 amino acids. The trim removed 0 bases at V and 5 bases at J, leaving 2 bases unmatched. Germline V CDR1 and CDR2: SEHNR, FQNEAQ (reference sequence). The DNA of the CDR3 is TGTGCCAGCAGCTTAGCGCGGGAGGTGGAGACCCAGTACTTC. Encoded protein: CASSLAREVETQYF.

This clonotype was counted many times. The rearrangement uses TRBV4-2 and TRBJ2-1; D remains ambiguous. The CDR3 consists of 11 residues. Germline V gives CDR1 LGHNA, CDR2 YNFKEQ. V lost 1 base and J lost 10, with 5 bases in between. The CDR3, as DNA: TGTGCCAGCAGCCAAGTGGGGGAGCAGTTCTTC. This sequence encodes CASSQVGEQFF.

The rearrangement joins TRBV7-2 to TRBJ2-7, with D unresolved. The CDR3 runs 11 residues. Germline CDR1 and CDR2: SGHTA and FQGNSA. V was clipped by 5 bases and J by 6 bases, with 8 bases between them. CDR3 nucleotide sequence: TGTGCCAGCAGCCCCATAGGCGAGCAGTACTTC. Protein product: CASSPIGEQYF. The variable domain in full, with the rest retrieved from reference TRBV7-2 and TRBJ2-7, is GAGVSQSPSNKVTEKGKDVELRCDPISGHTALYWYRQSLGQGLEFLIYFQGNSAPDKSGLPSDRFSAERTGGSVSTLTIQRTQQEDSAVYLCASSPIGEQYFGPGTRLTVT.

There are many counts of this clonotype. The genes are TRBV20-1 and TRBJ2-5; a weak D match, TRBD1 (5 bases). Trimming cost V 3 bases and J 4 bases, with 9 bases left between them. CDR3 length: 12 amino acids. From germline, CDR1 is DFQATT and CDR2 SNEGSKA (reference sequence). The DNA of the CDR3 is TGCAGTGCTAGGCCAGGGTTAGAGACCCAGTACTTC. This codes for CSARPGLETQYF.

The chain combines TRBV11-1 with TRBJ2-3; no definite D call. V gave up 5 bases and J gave up 1 base, with 13 bases separating them. The CDR3 length is 15 residues. Looked up from germline, CDR1 is SGHAT and CDR2 is FQDESV (reference sequence). Here the CDR3 reads CASSPLVGGTDTQYF. In nucleotides, the CDR3 is TGTGCCAGCAGCCCCCTGGTTGGGGGCACAGATACGCAGTATTTT.

A few counts support this clonotype. The chain combines TRBV7-8 with TRBJ2-1, with 12 bases fitting TRBD2. CDR1 and CDR2 from the germline V gene are SGHVS and FQNEAQ. The CDR3 runs to 15 residues. After removal of 2 bases from V and 9 bases from J, the junction contained 5 bases not matched to a gene. CDR3: CASSLSLAGGLEQFF. For the CDR3, the DNA is TGTGCCAGCAGCTTAAGCCTAGCGGGAGGGCTTGAGCAGTTCTTC.

The chain recombines TRBV5-4 with TRBJ2-5; perhaps TRBD2 as D (5 bases). The CDR3 runs 13 residues. CDR1 SGHNT and CDR2 YYREEE come from the germline V gene (reference sequence). The V gene lost 1 base and the J gene lost 9 bases, with 13 bases spanning the gap. The CDR3 nucleotides are TGTGCCAGCAGCTTGCGGGGTCCGACACCCCAGTACTTC. It specifies CASSLRGPTPQYF.

The chain recombines TRBV6-1 with TRBJ2-5; D not resolved. The V end was cut by 5 bases, the J end by 3 bases, with 7 bases between. Per germline, CDR1 MNHNS and CDR2 SASEGT. This CDR3 is 12 amino acids long. Here the CDR3 DNA reads TGTGCCAGCAGTAGTCCGAAAGAGACCCAGTACTTC. Its translation is CASSSPKETQYF.

There are a few counts of this clonotype. The J gene is TRBJ1-6, the V gene TRBV28; D gene unclear. This CDR3 region has 12 residues. Germline loops: CDR1 MDHEN, CDR2 SYDVKM. Trimming removed 6 bases at V and 9 bases at J, with 9 bases between. This CDR3 is CASRPGVSPLHF. The CDR3 DNA reads TGTGCCAGCAGGCCCGGGGTTTCACCCCTCCACTTT.

This rearrangement joins TRBV6-1 to TRBJ2-4, with D possibly matching TRBD2 (6 bases). The length of the CDR3 is 18 residues. V dropped 2 bases and J dropped 0 bases, with 17 bases sitting between them. Germline values: CDR1 MNHNS, CDR2 SASEGT. The CDR3 region is CASSERGKINLAKNIQYF. The DNA of the CDR3 is TGTGCCAGCAGTGAACGGGGGAAAATAAATCTAGCCAAAAACATTCAGTACTTC.

In this sample, this clonotype turned up a few times. The gene calls are TRBV18 and TRBJ1-1, with no clear D. The CDR3 loop spans 14 amino acids. Trimming removed 3 bases from V and 1 base from J, with 9 bases in between. Germline V lookup: CDR1 KGHSH, CDR2 LQKENI. CDR3 bases: TGTGCCAGCTCACCGGCCAGTTCGAACACTGAAGCTTTCTTT. This translates into CASSPASSNTEAFF.

The V call is TRBV11-3, the J call TRBJ2-7; the match to TRBD1 covers 9 bases. CDR1 is SGHNT, CDR2 YENEEA, per germline. The CDR3 has 15 residues. With V trimmed by 3 bases and J by 5 bases, 8 bases remained unmatched. The CDR3 here is CASSFEGTGNDEQYF. The CDR3 DNA sequence: TGTGCCAGCAGCTTCGAAGGGACAGGGAACGACGAGCAGTACTTC.

This clonotype has only a few counts. This sequence joins TRBV7-3 and TRBJ1-1; 7 bases match TRBD1. V gave up 5 bases and J gave up 2 bases; unmatched junction bases: 8. The CDR3 totals 15 residues. From germline, CDR1 is SGHTA and CDR2 FQGTGA. The CDR3 region has the DNA TGTGCCAGCAGCCCGGTGGCAGGGGGAAACACTGAAGCTTTCTTT. Translated, it gives CASSPVAGGNTEAFF.

This clonotype appeared a few times. The chain joins TRBV6-2 or TRBV6-3 to TRBJ1-1; 7 nucleotides line up with TRBD1. The CDR3 loop spans 15 amino acids. CDR1 MNHEY and CDR2 SVGEGT come from the germline V gene. The V segment lost 2 bases and the J segment 6 bases; nucleotides outside the gene matches: 9. The chain's CDR3 is CASSYHTGADSEAFF. CDR3 coding DNA: TGTGCCAGCAGTTACCACACAGGGGCAGACTCTGAAGCTTTCTTT.

The table lists this clonotype with many counts. The chain joins TRBV7-6 to TRBJ2-7; D possibly corresponds to TRBD2 (6 bases). The V gene's germline CDR1 is SGHVS and CDR2 FNYEAQ. The CDR3 is 13 residues long. Between the trimmed V and J ends, which lost 5 bases and 4 bases, there was a span of 12 bases. The CDR3 DNA follows: TGTGCCAGCAGCCCCGGACTAACATACGAGCAGTACTTC. Translating gives CASSPGLTYEQYF.